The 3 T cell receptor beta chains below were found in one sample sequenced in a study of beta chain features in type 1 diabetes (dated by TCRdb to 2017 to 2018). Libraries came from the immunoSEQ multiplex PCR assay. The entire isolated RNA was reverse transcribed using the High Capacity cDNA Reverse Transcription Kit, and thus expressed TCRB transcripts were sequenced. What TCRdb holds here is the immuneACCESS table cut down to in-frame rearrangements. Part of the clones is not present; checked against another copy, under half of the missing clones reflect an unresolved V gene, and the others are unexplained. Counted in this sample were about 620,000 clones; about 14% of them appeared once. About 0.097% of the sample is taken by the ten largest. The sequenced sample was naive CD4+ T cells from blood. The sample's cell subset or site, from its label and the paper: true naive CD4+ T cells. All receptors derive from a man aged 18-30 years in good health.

The CDR3 DNA sequence: TGTGCCAGCAGCCTAGGGACTCGCACAGATACGCAGTATTTT. This translates into CASSLGTRTDTQYF. The chain has TRBV9 and TRBJ2-3; weak D call: TRBD2 (6 bases). The CDR3 has 14 amino acids. CDR1 and CDR2 (germline): SGDLS, YYNGEE. Trimming took 4 bases from V and 1 from J, leaving 10 bases between them.

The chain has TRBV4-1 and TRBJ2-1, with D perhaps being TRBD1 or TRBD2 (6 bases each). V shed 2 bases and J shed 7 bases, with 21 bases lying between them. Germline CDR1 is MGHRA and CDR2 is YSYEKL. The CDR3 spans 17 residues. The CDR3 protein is CASSQRSTWGAGNEQFF. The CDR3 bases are TGCGCCAGCAGCCAACGAAGCACTTGGGGGGCCGGGAATGAGCAGTTCTTC.

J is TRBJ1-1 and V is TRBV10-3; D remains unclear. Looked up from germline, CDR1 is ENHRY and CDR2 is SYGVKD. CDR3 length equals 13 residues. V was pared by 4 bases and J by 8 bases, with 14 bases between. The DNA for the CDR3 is TGTGCCATCAGTGTCCAGGACGGTTACGAAGCTTTCTTT. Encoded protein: CAISVQDGYEAFF.